Sequencing of this T cell receptor (beta chain) was carried out in a study of blood T cell repertoires in COVID-19. Study-wide context: Samples representing acute and convalescent COVID-19 were sourced from the United States, Italy and Spain. PBMCs, B-cell-depleted T cells, or T cells provided the cDNA or gDNA that made up the material.

Germline CDR1 and CDR2: SQVTM and ANQGSEA. The CDR3 length is 13 residues. With 7 bases clipped from V and 3 bases from J, the junction kept 6 bases outside the gene matches. This clone was detected only once. Source study methods: Cell counts per sample came from amplifying reference gene primers. This table comes from immunoSEQ multiplex PCR, and its TCRdb copy is limited to in-frame clones, with some not included. D and trimming come from the DNA, and the V and J calls and clone size come from that table. The sample contains approximately 130,000 clones, 84% of which appear only once. The material sequenced was peripheral blood. The chain couples TRBV29-1 to TRBJ1-1; 9 positions match TRBD1. The TCR sequence derives from a human donor in a cohort sampled during active COVID-19. CDR3 in amino acids: CSAMGQGDTEAFF. CDR3 sequence (DNA): TGCAGCGCCATGGGACAGGGCGACACTGAAGCTTTCTTT.